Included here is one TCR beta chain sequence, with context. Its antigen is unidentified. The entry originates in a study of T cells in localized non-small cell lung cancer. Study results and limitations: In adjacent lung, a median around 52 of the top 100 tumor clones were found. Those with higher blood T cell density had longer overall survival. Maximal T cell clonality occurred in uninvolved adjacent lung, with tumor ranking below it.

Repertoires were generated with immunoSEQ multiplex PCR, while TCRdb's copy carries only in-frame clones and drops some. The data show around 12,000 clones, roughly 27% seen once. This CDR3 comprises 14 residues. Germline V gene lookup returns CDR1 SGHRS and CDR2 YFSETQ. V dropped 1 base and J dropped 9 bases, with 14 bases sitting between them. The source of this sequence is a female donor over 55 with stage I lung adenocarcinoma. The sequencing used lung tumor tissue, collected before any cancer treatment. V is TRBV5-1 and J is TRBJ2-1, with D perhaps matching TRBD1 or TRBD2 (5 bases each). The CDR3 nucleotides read TGCGCCAGCAGCTTGTTTACGGGGCTGGGTGAGCAGTTCTTC. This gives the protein CASSLFTGLGEQFF. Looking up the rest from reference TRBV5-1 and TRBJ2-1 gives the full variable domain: KAGVTQTPRYLIKTRGQQVTLSCSPISGHRSVSWYQQTPGQGLQFLFEYFSETQRNKGNFPGRFSGRQFSNSRSEMNVSTLELGDSALYLCASSLFTGLGEQFFGPGTRLTVL.